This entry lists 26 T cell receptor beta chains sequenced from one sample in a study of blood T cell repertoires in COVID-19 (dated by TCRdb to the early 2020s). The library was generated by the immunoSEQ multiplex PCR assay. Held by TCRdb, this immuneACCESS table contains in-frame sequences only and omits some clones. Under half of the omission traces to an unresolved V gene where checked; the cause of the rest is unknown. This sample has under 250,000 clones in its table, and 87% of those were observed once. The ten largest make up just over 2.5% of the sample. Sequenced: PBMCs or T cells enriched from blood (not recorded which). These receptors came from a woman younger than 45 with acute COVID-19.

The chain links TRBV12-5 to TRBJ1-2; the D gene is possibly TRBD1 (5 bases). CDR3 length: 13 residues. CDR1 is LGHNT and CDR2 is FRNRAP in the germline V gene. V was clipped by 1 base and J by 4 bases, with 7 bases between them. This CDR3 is CASGLGQTYGYTF. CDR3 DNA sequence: TGTGCTAGTGGTTTGGGACAGACCTATGGCTACACCTTC.

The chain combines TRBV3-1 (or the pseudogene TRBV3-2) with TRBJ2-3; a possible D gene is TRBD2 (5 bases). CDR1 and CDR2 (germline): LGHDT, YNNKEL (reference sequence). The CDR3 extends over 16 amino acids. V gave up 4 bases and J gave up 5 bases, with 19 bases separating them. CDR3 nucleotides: TGTGCCAGCAGCCGATTTGGGATAGCGAAAAAAGATACGCAGTATTTT. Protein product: CASSRFGIAKKDTQYF.

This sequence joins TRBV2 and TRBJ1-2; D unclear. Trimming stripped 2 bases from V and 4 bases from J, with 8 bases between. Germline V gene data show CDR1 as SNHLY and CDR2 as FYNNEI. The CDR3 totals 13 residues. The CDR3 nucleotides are TGTGCCAGCAGTGAACGACCGGGCTATGGCTACACCTTC. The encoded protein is CASSERPGYGYTF.

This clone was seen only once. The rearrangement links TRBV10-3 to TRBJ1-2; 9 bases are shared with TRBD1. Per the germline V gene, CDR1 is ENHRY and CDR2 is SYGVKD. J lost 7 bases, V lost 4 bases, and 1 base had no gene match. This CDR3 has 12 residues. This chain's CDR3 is CAISGGQGGYTF. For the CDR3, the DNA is TGTGCCATCAGTGGGGGACAGGGTGGCTACACCTTC.

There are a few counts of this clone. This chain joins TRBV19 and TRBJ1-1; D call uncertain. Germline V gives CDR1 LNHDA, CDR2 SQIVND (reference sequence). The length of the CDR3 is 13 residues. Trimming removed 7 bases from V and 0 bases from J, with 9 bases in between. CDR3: CASNPHLNTEAFF. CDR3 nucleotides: TGTGCCAGTAACCCACACCTGAACACTGAAGCTTTCTTT.

The CDR3 coding sequence is TGCGCCAGCAAAAGATCGACAGGGAGCTCCTACAATGAGCAGTTCTTC. Translation gives CASKRSTGSSYNEQFF. The chain links TRBV10-2 to TRBJ2-1, with TRBD1 matching over 7 bases. The junction had 9 bases not matched to a gene; V was cut back by 7 bases and J by 0 bases. CDR3 length: 16 residues. In germline, CDR1 is WSHSY, CDR2 SAAADI.

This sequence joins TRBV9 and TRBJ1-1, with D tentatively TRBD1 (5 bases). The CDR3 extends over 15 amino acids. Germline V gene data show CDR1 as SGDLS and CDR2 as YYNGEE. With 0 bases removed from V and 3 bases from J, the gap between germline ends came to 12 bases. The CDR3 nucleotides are TGTGCCAGCAGCGTAGTTAGGGGCGCGTACACTGAAGCTTTCTTT. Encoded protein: CASSVVRGAYTEAFF.

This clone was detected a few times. The CDR3 region has the DNA TGTGCCAGCTCACCGGGCTCTACAGGGGGCACTGAAGCTTTCTTT. Residues: CASSPGSTGGTEAFF. V gene TRBV18 combines with J gene TRBJ1-1; TRBD1 aligns across 8 bases. From germline, CDR1 is KGHSH and CDR2 LQKENI. V gave up 3 bases and J gave up 4 bases; unmatched junction bases: 7. The CDR3 is made up of 15 amino acids.

The CDR3 DNA is TGTGCCAGCAGCCGGACAGGCCCCGGGGAGCTGTTTTTT. Its translation is CASSRTGPGELFF. The gene calls are TRBV2 and TRBJ2-2; 7 bases fit TRBD1. After removal of 6 bases from V and 6 bases from J, the junction contained 4 bases not matched to a gene. The CDR3 spans 13 residues. The V gene's germline CDR1 is SNHLY and CDR2 FYNNEI.

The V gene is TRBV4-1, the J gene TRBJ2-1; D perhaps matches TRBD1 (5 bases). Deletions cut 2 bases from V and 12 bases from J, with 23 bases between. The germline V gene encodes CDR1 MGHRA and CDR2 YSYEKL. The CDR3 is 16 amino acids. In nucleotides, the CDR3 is TGCGCCAGCAGCCAACCTCTGAGAGGACCCAAACAGGCGCAGTTCTTC. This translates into CASSQPLRGPKQAQFF.

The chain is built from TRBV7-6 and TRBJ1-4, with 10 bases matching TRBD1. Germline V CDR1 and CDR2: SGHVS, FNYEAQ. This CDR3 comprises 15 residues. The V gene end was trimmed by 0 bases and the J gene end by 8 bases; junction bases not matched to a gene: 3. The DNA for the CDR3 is TGTGCCAGCAGCTTAGCTCGGGACAGGGGAGAAAAACTGTTTTTT. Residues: CASSLARDRGEKLFF.

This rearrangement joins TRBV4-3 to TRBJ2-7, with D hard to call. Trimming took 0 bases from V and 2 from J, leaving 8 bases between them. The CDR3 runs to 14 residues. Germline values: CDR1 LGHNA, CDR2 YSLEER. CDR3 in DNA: TGCGCCAGCAGCCAAGACCAGGAAACCTACGAGCAGTACTTC. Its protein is CASSQDQETYEQYF.

The CDR3 is CASRPYSSQSSGEGTEAFF. In DNA, the CDR3 is TGTGCCAGCAGACCTTACTCCTCTCAGTCAAGCGGGGAGGGTACTGAAGCTTTCTTT. The rearrangement uses TRBV7-8 and TRBJ1-1; unclear D gene. Trimming removed 6 bases at V and 5 bases at J, with 31 bases between. Germline CDR1 is SGHVS and CDR2 is FQNEAQ. The CDR3 sequence is 19 residues long.

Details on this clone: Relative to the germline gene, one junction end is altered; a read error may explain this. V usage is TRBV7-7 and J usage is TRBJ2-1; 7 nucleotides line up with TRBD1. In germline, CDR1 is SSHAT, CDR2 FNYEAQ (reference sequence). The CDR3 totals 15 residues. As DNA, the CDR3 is TGTGCTAGCAGCTTAGCCCGGACAGGTTACAATGAGCAGTTCTTC. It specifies CASSLARTGYNEQFF.

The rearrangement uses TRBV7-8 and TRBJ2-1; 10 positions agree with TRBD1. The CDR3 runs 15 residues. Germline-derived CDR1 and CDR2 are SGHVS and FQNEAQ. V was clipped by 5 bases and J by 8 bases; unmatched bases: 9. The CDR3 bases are TGTGCCAGCAGCATGGACAGGGGGATGGTGGATGAGCAGTTCTTC. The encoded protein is CASSMDRGMVDEQFF.

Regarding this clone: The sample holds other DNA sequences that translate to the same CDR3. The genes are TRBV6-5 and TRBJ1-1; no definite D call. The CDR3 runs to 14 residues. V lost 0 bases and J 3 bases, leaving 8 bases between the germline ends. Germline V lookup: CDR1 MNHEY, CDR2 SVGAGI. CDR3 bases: TGTGCCAGCAGTTACTCGGAAGGAGACACTGAAGCTTTCTTT. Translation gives CASSYSEGDTEAFF.

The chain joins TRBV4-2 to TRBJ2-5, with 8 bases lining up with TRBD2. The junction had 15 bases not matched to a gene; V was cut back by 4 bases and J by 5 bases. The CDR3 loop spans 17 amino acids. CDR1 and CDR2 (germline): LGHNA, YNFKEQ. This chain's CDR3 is CASSPAIRGLGAETQYF. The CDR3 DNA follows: TGTGCCAGCAGCCCAGCCATCCGGGGACTAGGGGCGGAGACCCAGTACTTC.

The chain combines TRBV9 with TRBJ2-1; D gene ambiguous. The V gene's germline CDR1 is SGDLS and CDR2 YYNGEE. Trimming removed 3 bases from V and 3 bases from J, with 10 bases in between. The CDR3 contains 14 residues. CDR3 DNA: TGTGCCAGCAGCGGTCGCATAGACTACAATGAGCAGTTCTTC. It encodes CASSGRIDYNEQFF.

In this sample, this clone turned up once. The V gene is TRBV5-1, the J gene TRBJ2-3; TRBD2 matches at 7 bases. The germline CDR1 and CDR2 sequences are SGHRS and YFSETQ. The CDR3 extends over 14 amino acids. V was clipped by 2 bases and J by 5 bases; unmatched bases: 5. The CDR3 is CASSFRLAKDTQYF. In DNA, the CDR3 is TGCGCCAGCAGCTTCCGACTAGCCAAAGATACGCAGTATTTT.

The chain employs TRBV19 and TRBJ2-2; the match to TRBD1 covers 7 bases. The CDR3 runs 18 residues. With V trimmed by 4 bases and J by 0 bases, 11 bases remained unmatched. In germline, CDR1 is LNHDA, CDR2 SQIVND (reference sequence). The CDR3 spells CASSTYAGTDANTGELFF. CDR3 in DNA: TGTGCCAGTAGTACTTACGCCGGGACAGACGCGAACACCGGGGAGCTGTTTTTT.

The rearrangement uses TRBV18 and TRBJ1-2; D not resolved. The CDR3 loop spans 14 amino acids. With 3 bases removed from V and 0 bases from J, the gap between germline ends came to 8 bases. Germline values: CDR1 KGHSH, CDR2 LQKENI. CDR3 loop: CASSPSRANYGYTF. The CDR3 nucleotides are TGTGCCAGCTCACCCTCGAGGGCTAACTATGGCTACACCTTC.

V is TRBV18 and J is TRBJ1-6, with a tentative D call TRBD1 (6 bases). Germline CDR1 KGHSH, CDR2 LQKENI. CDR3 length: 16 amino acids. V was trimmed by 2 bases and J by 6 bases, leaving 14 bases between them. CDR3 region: CASSPMSGDTNSPLHF. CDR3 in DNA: TGTGCCAGCTCACCAATGTCCGGGGACACTAATTCACCCCTCCACTTT.

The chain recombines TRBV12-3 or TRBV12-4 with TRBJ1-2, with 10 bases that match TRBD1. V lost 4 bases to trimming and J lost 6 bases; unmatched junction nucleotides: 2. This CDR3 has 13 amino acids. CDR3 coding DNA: TGTGCCAGCAGTTCGACAGGGGGCGATGGCTACACCTTC. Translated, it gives CASSSTGGDGYTF.

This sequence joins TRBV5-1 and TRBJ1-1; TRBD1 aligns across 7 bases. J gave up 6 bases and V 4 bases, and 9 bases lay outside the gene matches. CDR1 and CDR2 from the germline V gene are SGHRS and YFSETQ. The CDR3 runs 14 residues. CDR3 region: CASSNGQANPEAFF. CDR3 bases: TGCGCCAGCAGCAACGGACAGGCCAACCCTGAAGCTTTCTTT.

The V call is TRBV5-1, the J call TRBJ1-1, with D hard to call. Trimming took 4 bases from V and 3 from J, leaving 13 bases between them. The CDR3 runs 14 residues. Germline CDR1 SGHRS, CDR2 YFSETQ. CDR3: CASSPPGWDTEAFF. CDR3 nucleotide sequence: TGCGCCAGCAGCCCCCCGGGTTGGGACACTGAAGCTTTCTTT.

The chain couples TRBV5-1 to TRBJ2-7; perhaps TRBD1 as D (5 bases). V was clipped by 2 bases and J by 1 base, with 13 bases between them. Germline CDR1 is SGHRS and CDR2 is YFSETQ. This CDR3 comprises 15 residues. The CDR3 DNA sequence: TGCGCCAGCAGCTTCGGCCAGGGCGGATCCTACGAGCAGTACTTC. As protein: CASSFGQGGSYEQYF.